One sample yielded the 9 T cell receptor beta chains listed below, sequenced in a study of T-cell reconstitution after alpha-beta-depleted transplantation in children. It was with unique molecular identifiers that the TCRbeta library was prepared. Using its own MiXCR run on the PCR reads, TCRdb lists one record per CDR3 protein. The sample records some 640,000 distinct CDR3 sequences, around 16% being singletons. The source was PBMCs from the stem cell graft donor, collected from the stem cell graft. The receptors were gathered from a human donor who donated a stem cell graft to a child with acute myeloid leukemia.

This sequence joins TRBV4-3 and TRBJ1-1; D ambiguous. The germline V gene encodes CDR1 LGHNA and CDR2 YSLEER. The V end was cut by 0 bases, the J end by 0 bases, with 5 bases between. The CDR3 runs 14 residues. CDR3 DNA sequence: TGCGCCAGCAGCCAAGATGTTCTGAACACTGAAGCTTTCTTT. Protein: CASSQDVLNTEAFF.

The chain combines TRBV20-1 with TRBJ2-7; 9 bases line up with TRBD1. The CDR3 spans 11 residues. With V trimmed by 6 bases and J by 13 bases, 10 bases remained unmatched. CDR1 is DFQATT, CDR2 SNEGSKA, per germline (reference sequence). Written as DNA, the CDR3 is TGCAGTGCCTACCGAGGACAGGGGATTTACGTC. Residues: CSAYRGQGIYV.

This clonotype was found many times. The chain joins TRBV15 to TRBJ1-1; D is unresolved. Germline loops: CDR1 LNHNV, CDR2 YYDKDF (reference sequence). The ends were cut back, 3 bases at V and 3 bases at J, with 8 bases in the middle. The CDR3 sequence is 13 residues long. CDR3 sequence (DNA): TGTGCCACCAGCAGGGCCCTACACACTGAAGCTTTCTTT. This encodes CATSRALHTEAFF.

This clonotype appeared many times. The V gene is TRBV6-5, the J gene TRBJ1-4; D is uncertain. The length of the CDR3 is 12 residues. Trimming removed 6 bases at V and 10 bases at J, with 12 bases between. Germline CDR1 and CDR2: MNHEY and SVGAGI. CDR3 DNA sequence: TGTGCCAGCAGCAAACCTCCTGGAAAACTGTTTTTT. Its translation: CASSKPPGKLFF.

This clonotype was recorded only once. One end of the junction is discordant with germline, which a read error may explain. The J gene is TRBJ1-1, the V gene TRBV5-6; D is uncertain. Germline V gene lookup returns CDR1 SGHDT and CDR2 YYEEEE. The CDR3 sequence is 14 residues long. The chain's CDR3 is CVSSLFGPNTEAFF. The CDR3 bases are TGTGTCAGCAGCTTGTTCGGGCCGAACACTGAAGCTTTCTTT.

This clonotype has only one observation. The chain couples TRBV20-1 to TRBJ1-3; D remains ambiguous. V dropped 8 bases and J dropped 2 bases, with 7 bases sitting between them. This CDR3 comprises 11 residues. Germline V gene lookup returns CDR1 DFQATT and CDR2 SNEGSKA (reference sequence). As DNA, the CDR3 is TGCAGTCTAGATGCTGGAAACACCATATATTTT. This sequence encodes CSLDAGNTIYF.

At least ten counts were recorded for this clonotype. The chain combines TRBV20-1 with TRBJ2-1; D uncertain. Per germline, CDR1 DFQATT and CDR2 SNEGSKA (reference sequence). CDR3 length: 16 amino acids. V was cut by 0 bases and J by 0 bases, with 12 bases left in between. DNA of the CDR3: TGCAGTGCTAGAGACCCCCGCCGGAGCTCCTACAATGAGCAGTTCTTC. Its translation: CSARDPRRSSYNEQFF.

This clonotype was observed a handful of times. J is TRBJ1-1 and V is TRBV11-2; maybe TRBD1 (6 bases). Deletions cut 5 bases from V and 1 base from J, with 11 bases between. The CDR3 contains 14 residues. The germline CDR1 and CDR2 sequences are SGHAT and FQNNGV. The CDR3 region is CASSASTGNTEAFF. CDR3 nucleotide sequence: TGTGCCAGCAGCGCGTCGACAGGGAACACTGAAGCTTTCTTT.

The chain employs TRBV9 and TRBJ2-5; either TRBD1 or TRBD2 may fit D (6 bases each). This CDR3 is 14 amino acids long. Looked up from germline, CDR1 is SGDLS and CDR2 is YYNGEE. The V end lost 3 bases, the J end lost 1 base, and 10 bases lay between the germline ends. The CDR3 DNA follows: TGTGCCAGCAGCGGAGGGGGGTCCCAAGAGACCCAGTACTTC. It codes for CASSGGGSQETQYF.